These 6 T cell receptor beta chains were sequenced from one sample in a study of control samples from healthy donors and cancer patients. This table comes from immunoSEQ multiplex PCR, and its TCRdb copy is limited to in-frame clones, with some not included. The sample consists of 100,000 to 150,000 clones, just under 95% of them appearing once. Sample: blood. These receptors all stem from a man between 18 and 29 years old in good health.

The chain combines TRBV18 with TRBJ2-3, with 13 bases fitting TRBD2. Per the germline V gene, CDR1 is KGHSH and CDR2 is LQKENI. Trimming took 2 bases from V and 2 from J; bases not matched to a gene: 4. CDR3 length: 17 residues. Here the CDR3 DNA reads TGTGCCAGCTCACCAGGGACTAGCGGGGACTACACAGATACGCAGTATTTT. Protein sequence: CASSPGTSGDYTDTQYF.

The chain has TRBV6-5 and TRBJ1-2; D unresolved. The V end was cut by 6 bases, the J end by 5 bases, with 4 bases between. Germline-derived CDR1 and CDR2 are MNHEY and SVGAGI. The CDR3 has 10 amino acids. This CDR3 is CASRGYGYTF. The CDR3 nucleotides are TGTGCCAGCAGGGGGTATGGCTACACCTTC.

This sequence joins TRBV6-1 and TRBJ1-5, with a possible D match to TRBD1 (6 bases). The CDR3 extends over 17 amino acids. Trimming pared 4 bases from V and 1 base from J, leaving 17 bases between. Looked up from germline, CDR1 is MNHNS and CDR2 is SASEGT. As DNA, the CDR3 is TGTGCCAGCAGTGGACAGGCCGTAAGGGGGAGCAATCAGCCCCAGCATTTT. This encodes CASSGQAVRGSNQPQHF.

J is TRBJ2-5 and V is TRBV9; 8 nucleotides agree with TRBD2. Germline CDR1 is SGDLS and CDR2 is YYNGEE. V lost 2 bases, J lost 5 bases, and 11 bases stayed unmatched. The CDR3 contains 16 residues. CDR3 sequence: CASSVFAGGSGETQYF. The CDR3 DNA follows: TGTGCCAGCAGCGTCTTCGCGGGGGGTTCAGGGGAGACCCAGTACTTC.

CDR3 sequence: CASSVVAGNEQFF. The CDR3 DNA is TGTGCCAGCAGCGTAGTAGCCGGGAATGAGCAGTTCTTC. The rearrangement joins TRBV9 to TRBJ2-1; D remains ambiguous. This CDR3 is built from 13 residues. The V end lost 0 bases, the J end lost 7 bases, and 8 bases lay between the germline ends. Per germline, CDR1 SGDLS and CDR2 YYNGEE.

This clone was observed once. The CDR3, as DNA: TGTGCCAGCAGTTCACCGGGACACCGGAACACTGAAGCTTTCTTT. Translation gives CASSSPGHRNTEAFF. The rearrangement links TRBV6-5 to TRBJ1-1; TRBD1 is a possible D gene (6 bases). V was clipped by 4 bases and J by 1 base, with 13 bases between them. Germline CDR1 is MNHEY and CDR2 is SVGAGI. The CDR3 length is 15 residues.